One sample yielded the 26 T cell receptor beta chains listed below, sequenced in a study of T cells after yellow fever vaccination. TCRdb called the 5' RACE reads again in MiXCR, with one record for every CDR3 protein. The sample holds 180,000 or so distinct CDR3 sequences, 8% to 13% seen once. Sequencing was performed on CD8+ T cells sorted from PBMCs, taken 15 days after the yellow fever booster vaccination. The source of these receptors is a man younger than 35 who received the YFV17D yellow fever vaccine.

The chain combines TRBV29-1 with TRBJ1-2, with D perhaps TRBD1 (6 bases). The CDR3 totals 14 residues. Germline-derived CDR1 and CDR2 are SQVTM and ANQGSEA. V dropped 3 bases and J dropped 6 bases, with 17 bases sitting between them. CDR3 protein: CSVEAGEGENGYTF. The CDR3 nucleotides read TGCAGCGTTGAGGCAGGGGAAGGAGAAAATGGCTACACCTTC.

V is TRBV30 and J is TRBJ1-1; D unclear. Trimming took off 4 bases at V and 10 bases at J, with 13 bases between the two ends. Germline V gene lookup returns CDR1 GTSNPN and CDR2 SVGIG (reference sequence). This CDR3 is built from 11 residues. The CDR3, as DNA: TGTGCCTGGATCCCCCTGGTTGGAGCTTTCTTT. It specifies CAWIPLVGAFF.

The chain uses TRBV7-9 and TRBJ1-1, with D unclear. CDR3 length: 11 residues. The V gene lost 5 bases and the J gene lost 7 bases, with 8 bases spanning the gap. From germline, CDR1 is SEHNR and CDR2 FQNEAQ (reference sequence). As DNA, the CDR3 is TGTGCCAGCAGCCGACTAGGTGAAGCTTTCTTT. It is translated as CASSRLGEAFF.

J is TRBJ2-5 and V is TRBV3-1; perhaps TRBD1 as D (6 bases). The ends were cut back, 5 bases at V and 5 bases at J, with 15 bases in the middle. This CDR3 has 14 amino acids. Germline assignment: CDR1 LGHDT and CDR2 YNNKEL (reference sequence). In nucleotides, the CDR3 is TGTGCCAGCAGCTACTCCAGGGGCGGGGAGACCCAGTACTTC. It translates to CASSYSRGGETQYF.

The genes are TRBV12-3 or TRBV12-4 and TRBJ2-7; D is uncertain. CDR3 length: 13 amino acids. Trimming left V 8 bases short and J 4 bases short, with 15 bases between. CDR3 DNA: TGTGCCAGCGGCCCGACCGGTCGTTACGAGCAGTACTTC. This encodes CASGPTGRYEQYF.

In its sample, this clonotype was seen a few times. This chain uses TRBV29-1 with TRBJ2-3; 11 bases align to TRBD2. The ends lost 0 bases at V and 2 bases at J; junction bases unmatched: 10. In germline, CDR1 is SQVTM, CDR2 ANQGSEA. The CDR3 runs to 18 residues. The DNA of the CDR3 is TGCAGCGTTGAAGATTGGATAGCTAGCGGGGGGAACACAGATACGCAGTATTTT. Translation gives CSVEDWIASGGNTDTQYF.

A few counts support this clonotype. This chain joins TRBV6-2 or TRBV6-3 and TRBJ2-3; 13 bases fit TRBD2. The CDR3 is 16 amino acids. The trim removed 6 bases at V and 1 base at J, leaving 4 bases unmatched. CDR1 is MNHEY, CDR2 SVGEGT, per germline. The CDR3 spells CASSSGLAGGTDTQYF. For the CDR3, the DNA is TGTGCCAGCAGCAGCGGACTAGCGGGAGGCACAGATACGCAGTATTTT.

This clonotype has just a few counts. The genes are TRBV30 and TRBJ2-1; D may be TRBD2 (6 bases). Trimming left V 0 bases short and J 0 bases short, with 9 bases between. CDR1 is GTSNPN, CDR2 SVGIG, per germline (reference sequence). The CDR3 length is 15 residues. CDR3 DNA sequence: TGTGCCTGGAGTGTCCCCGGGAGCTCCTACAATGAGCAGTTCTTC. Translated, it gives CAWSVPGSSYNEQFF.

This clonotype was observed a handful of times. This sequence joins TRBV7-7 and TRBJ2-1; D unresolved. Trimming removed 2 bases at V and 0 bases at J, with 8 bases between. The CDR3 covers 15 residues. Per the germline V gene, CDR1 is SSHAT and CDR2 is FNYEAQ (reference sequence). For the CDR3, the DNA is TGTGCCAGCAGCTTAACGGAGAGCTCCTACAATGAGCAGTTCTTC. Its translation: CASSLTESSYNEQFF.

This clonotype showed up just a few times. J is TRBJ1-6 and V is TRBV4-1; tentatively, D is TRBD1 (5 bases). This CDR3 is 13 amino acids long. Per the germline V gene, CDR1 is MGHRA and CDR2 is YSYEKL. Trimming took off 5 bases at V and 10 bases at J, with 12 bases between the two ends. CDR3 bases: TGCGCCAGCAGCGGCAGGGTAGGATCACCCCTCCACTTT. Translation: CASSGRVGSPLHF.

This clonotype was counted between two and nine times. This chain uses TRBV12-3 or TRBV12-4 with TRBJ2-5; 7 nucleotides agree with TRBD2. The CDR3 sequence is 15 residues long. The J segment lost 2 bases and the V segment lost 5 bases, leaving 8 bases of the junction unmatched. This chain's CDR3 is CASSPFLGGQETQYF. The CDR3 DNA follows: TGTGCCAGCAGTCCCTTTCTCGGGGGGCAAGAGACCCAGTACTTC.

This clonotype has more than one count but fewer than ten. The chain couples TRBV7-9 to TRBJ2-7; no definite D call. V gave up 5 bases and J gave up 5 bases, with 16 bases separating them. Germline CDR1 and CDR2: SEHNR and FQNEAQ (reference sequence). CDR3 length equals 14 residues. The CDR3 region has the DNA TGTGCCAGCAGCGAGAACTTCGACGAGGACGAGCAGTACTTC. This codes for CASSENFDEDEQYF.

The genes are TRBV24-1 and TRBJ1-1; no clear D gene. The CDR3 loop spans 13 amino acids. V was cut by 2 bases and J by 6 bases, with 9 bases left in between. Per germline, CDR1 KGHDR and CDR2 SFDVKD. CDR3 sequence (DNA): TGTGCCACCAGTGATTCCTGGGGAGCTGAAGCTTTCTTT. Translating it yields CATSDSWGAEAFF.

This clonotype showed up many times. The chain combines TRBV29-1 with TRBJ2-1, with D tentatively TRBD2 (6 bases). The CDR3 runs 12 residues. Germline CDR1 reads SQVTM; CDR2 reads ANQGSEA. The V end lost 7 bases, the J end lost 3 bases, and 10 bases lay between the germline ends. CDR3 residues: CSAVGGYNEQFF. The DNA for the CDR3 is TGCAGCGCCGTCGGGGGCTACAATGAGCAGTTCTTC.

This clonotype was found a few times. Here the CDR3 reads CASSPLGDRGPLDTQYF. CDR3 sequence (DNA): TGTGCCAGCAGCCCCCTCGGGGACAGGGGACCATTAGATACGCAGTATTTT. The rearrangement uses TRBV27 and TRBJ2-3, with 10 bases lining up with TRBD1. The J segment lost 5 bases and the V segment lost 6 bases, leaving 14 bases of the junction unmatched. CDR1 MNHEY and CDR2 SMNVEV come from the germline V gene (reference sequence). This CDR3 comprises 17 residues.

This clonotype occurred a few times. This chain's CDR3 is CASRTYASTDTQYF. The CDR3 DNA reads as TGTGCCAGTAGAACGTACGCTAGCACAGATACGCAGTATTTT. The gene calls are TRBV19 and TRBJ2-3; D gene uncertain. The V gene's germline CDR1 is LNHDA and CDR2 SQIVND (reference sequence). V lost 6 bases and J lost 0, with 10 bases in between. The CDR3 is 14 amino acids.

This clonotype was seen only a few times. V and J are TRBV9 and TRBJ1-1, with D possibly matching TRBD1 (5 bases). The CDR3 consists of 15 residues. CDR1 is SGDLS, CDR2 YYNGEE, per germline. The ends were cut back, 0 bases at V and 0 bases at J, with 9 bases in the middle. The CDR3 region is CASSVDPGMNTEAFF. CDR3 DNA: TGTGCCAGCAGCGTAGACCCAGGGATGAACACTGAAGCTTTCTTT.

This clonotype was counted between two and nine times. The chain combines TRBV24-1 with TRBJ1-2; the match to TRBD1 covers 9 bases. This CDR3 region has 16 residues. Germline V lookup: CDR1 KGHDR, CDR2 SFDVKD. The ends lost 4 bases at V and 4 bases at J; junction bases unmatched: 9. CDR3 sequence reads: CATSDPRGQGFYGYTF. CDR3 nucleotides: TGTGCCACCAGTGACCCTCGGGGACAGGGTTTCTATGGCTACACCTTC.

The DNA for the CDR3 is TGTGCCAGTAGTAACAGGGGACATACATCCTACGAGCAGTACGTC. It is translated as CASSNRGHTSYEQYV. The rearrangement links TRBV19 to TRBJ2-7, with 7 bases that match TRBD1. The CDR3 has 15 amino acids. Trimming took 4 bases from V and 1 from J; bases not matched to a gene: 7. CDR1 and CDR2 (germline): LNHDA, SQIVND (reference sequence).

This clonotype has just a few counts. The V gene is TRBV23-1, the J gene TRBJ2-7, with unresolved D. TRBV23-1 is treated as an ORF (open reading frame) with a function not yet certain. Trimming shortened V by 8 bases and J by 7 bases, and 6 bases separated the two germline ends. The CDR3 runs to 9 residues. Here the CDR3 reads CASSREQYF. In nucleotides, the CDR3 is TGCGCCAGCTCCAGGGAGCAGTACTTC.

This clonotype was recorded once. The J gene is TRBJ2-1, the V gene TRBV7-2; a possible D gene is TRBD2 (6 bases). V shed 4 bases and J shed 5 bases, with 18 bases lying between them. Germline V lookup: CDR1 SGHTA, CDR2 FQGNSA. This CDR3 is built from 16 residues. DNA for the CDR3: TGTGCCAGCAGCTACCGATGGGGGAGGCTGGACAATGAGCAGTTCTTC. Translating it yields CASSYRWGRLDNEQFF.

In this sample, this clonotype turned up a few times. CDR3 coding DNA: TGTGCCAGCAAGCCCAATGTAGCGGGGAGGACAGATACGCAGTATTTT. This codes for CASKPNVAGRTDTQYF. The chain has TRBV12-3 or TRBV12-4 and TRBJ2-3; 8 bases match TRBD2. This CDR3 contains 16 residues. V was clipped by 7 bases and J by 3 bases; unmatched bases: 12.

This clonotype was recorded a few times. This chain links TRBV6-6 with TRBJ2-5; D possibly corresponds to TRBD1 (6 bases). Germline V gives CDR1 MNHNY, CDR2 SVGAGI (reference sequence). Trimming took off 6 bases at V and 3 bases at J, with 8 bases between the two ends. CDR3 length: 12 amino acids. Here the CDR3 reads CASRTGKETQYF. The DNA of the CDR3 is TGTGCCAGCAGGACAGGAAAAGAGACCCAGTACTTC.

This clonotype was recorded at least ten times. The V call is TRBV3-1, the J call TRBJ2-2; D is possibly TRBD1 (5 bases). CDR3 length: 15 amino acids. Trimming stripped 5 bases from V and 0 bases from J, with 10 bases between. The V gene's germline CDR1 is LGHDT and CDR2 YNNKEL (reference sequence). CDR3 region: CASSKGVTNTGELFF. In nucleotides, the CDR3 is TGTGCCAGCAGCAAAGGGGTTACGAACACCGGGGAGCTGTTTTTT.

In its sample, this clonotype was seen a few times. CDR3 sequence (DNA): TGCAGTGCTAGAGAGTGGGGACAGGGGAGCTCCTACGAGCAGTACTTC. Protein sequence: CSAREWGQGSSYEQYF. The genes are TRBV20-1 and TRBJ2-7, with 10 bases lining up with TRBD1. CDR3 size: 16 residues. Trimming at V came to 0 bases and at J to 0 bases, leaving 5 bases not matched to a gene. Germline assignment: CDR1 DFQATT and CDR2 SNEGSKA (reference sequence).

The V gene is TRBV4-1, the J gene TRBJ2-5, with a tentative D call TRBD1 (5 bases). CDR1 is MGHRA and CDR2 is YSYEKL in the germline V gene. Trimming took off 5 bases at V and 2 bases at J, with 12 bases between the two ends. This CDR3 is 14 amino acids long. The CDR3 DNA is TGCGCCAGCAGCACTGAGACAGTACAAGAGACCCAGTACTTC. Translating it yields CASSTETVQETQYF.